The present entry profiles one T cell receptor (beta chain) with its context. The CDR3 is 14 amino acids. Germline CDR1 and CDR2: MNHEY and SVGAGI. The germline V and J ends were trimmed by 6 bases and 7 bases, with 16 bases remaining between them. Authors' processing steps: Researchers report that nucleated cell counts were estimated from reference gene primer amplification. Measured with immunoSEQ multiplex PCR; TCRdb has only the in-frame clones, and not every one. That table gives V, J and clone size, and the DNA gave D and trimming. Of approximately 260,000 clones in the sample, approximately 89% were seen once. These data come from a study of blood T cell repertoires in COVID-19. For the study at large: From the United States, Italy and Spain came samples of acute and convalescent COVID-19.

This receptor was taken from a woman aged 40 to 49 who had recovered from COVID-19. Input material: peripheral blood. The chain combines TRBV6-5 with TRBJ2-1; D is possibly TRBD2 (7 bases). This CDR3 is CASRVGGVVNEQFF. The CDR3, as DNA: TGTGCCAGCAGGGTAGGGGGGGTGGTGAATGAGCAGTTCTTC.